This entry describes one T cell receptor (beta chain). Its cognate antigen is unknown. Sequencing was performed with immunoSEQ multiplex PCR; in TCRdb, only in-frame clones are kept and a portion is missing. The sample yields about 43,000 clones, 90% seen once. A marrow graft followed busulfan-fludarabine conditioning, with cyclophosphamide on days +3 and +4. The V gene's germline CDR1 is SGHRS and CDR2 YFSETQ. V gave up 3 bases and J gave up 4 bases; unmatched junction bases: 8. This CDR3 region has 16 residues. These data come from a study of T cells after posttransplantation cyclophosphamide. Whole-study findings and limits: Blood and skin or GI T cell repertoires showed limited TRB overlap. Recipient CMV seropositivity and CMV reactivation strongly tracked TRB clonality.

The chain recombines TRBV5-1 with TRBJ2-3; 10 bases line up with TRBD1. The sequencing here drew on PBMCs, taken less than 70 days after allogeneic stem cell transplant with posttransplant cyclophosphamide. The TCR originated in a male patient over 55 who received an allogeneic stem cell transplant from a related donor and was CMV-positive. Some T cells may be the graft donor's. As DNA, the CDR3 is TGCGCCAGCAGCTCCGAGGGACAGGGGATCTCAGATACGCAGTATTTT. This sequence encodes CASSSEGQGISDTQYF.